This T cell receptor beta chain was captured in a study of response to subunit inactivated influenza vaccine. This clonotype was detected a few times. Each CDR3 protein gets one entry after TCRdb re-called the RT-PCR reads with MiXCR. The table includes 430,000 or so distinct CDR3 sequences, over 9.5% detected once. This CDR3 spans 14 amino acids. V shed 2 bases and J 4 bases; nucleotides not matched to a gene: 5. CDR1 is SGHKS and CDR2 is YYEKEE in the germline V gene (reference sequence). The source was PBMCs from blood, collected around seven weeks after vaccination. This clonotype originated in a man aged 45 to 65 who received an inactivated influenza vaccine. The rearrangement uses TRBV5-5 and TRBJ2-7; 8 nucleotides align to TRBD2. CDR3 sequence (DNA): TGTGCCAGCAGCTTCGGGAGGGCCGGATACGAGCAGTACTTC. Translating it yields CASSFGRAGYEQYF.